A single sample is the source of the 18 T cell receptor beta chains below, sequenced in a study of patients and donors after allogeneic stem cell transplantation. TCRdb reanalysed the RT-PCR reads using MiXCR and keeps one entry per CDR3 protein. This sample has about 960,000 distinct CDR3 sequences, with 15% to 20% found just once. Sequencing used blood, either unsorted or a sorted T cell fraction (not recorded which). Source of these receptors: a human donor who was either an allogeneic HSCT recipient or a stem cell or donor lymphocyte infusion donor (not recorded which). It is not recorded whose cells these are; they may come from a transplant donor.

This clonotype was observed many times. The chain is built from TRBV14 and TRBJ1-1; D unresolved. The germline V gene encodes CDR1 SGHDN and CDR2 FVKESK. The CDR3 consists of 13 residues. Trimming shortened V by 2 bases and J by 0 bases, and 4 bases separated the two germline ends. CDR3 sequence reads: CASSQQMNTEAFF. The CDR3 DNA is TGTGCCAGCAGCCAACAGATGAACACTGAAGCTTTCTTT.

J is TRBJ2-3 and V is TRBV7-2; 9 bases align to TRBD2. The CDR3 sequence is 16 residues long. V lost 5 bases, J lost 5 bases, and 11 bases stayed unmatched. Germline V CDR1 and CDR2: SGHTA, FQGNSA. The CDR3 DNA reads as TGTGCCAGCAGCAAACTAGCGGGCGGCCCCAGAGATACGCAGTATTTT. Translation: CASSKLAGGPRDTQYF.

This clonotype was seen a few times. The chain employs TRBV6-5 and TRBJ1-2; possibly TRBD1 for D (5 bases). V dropped 4 bases and J dropped 8 bases, with 17 bases sitting between them. CDR3 length equals 14 residues. Germline V lookup: CDR1 MNHEY, CDR2 SVGAGI. CDR3 DNA: TGTGCCAGCAGTTTCCCCGGGGGAGCGGAAGGCTACACCTTC. Encoded protein: CASSFPGGAEGYTF.

The chain recombines TRBV28 with TRBJ1-5, with a possible D match to TRBD1 (5 bases). The V gene's germline CDR1 is MDHEN and CDR2 SYDVKM. Trimming removed 6 bases from V and 14 bases from J, with 17 bases in between. The CDR3 extends over 12 amino acids. This CDR3 reads CASRLSGGREHF. CDR3 bases: TGTGCCAGCAGACTTTCGGGTGGCAGGGAGCATTTT.

The chain combines TRBV5-6 with TRBJ2-1; D is unclear. CDR3 length: 15 residues. The germline gives CDR1 SGHDT, CDR2 YYEEEE. Trimming removed 3 bases from V and 8 bases from J, with 18 bases in between. In nucleotides, the CDR3 is TGTGCCAGCAGCTCCACCCCTGCCCTCCCTGATGAGCAGTTCTTC. Protein sequence: CASSSTPALPDEQFF. Full variable domain (outside the CDR3, taken from reference TRBV5-6 and TRBJ2-1): DAGVTQSPTHLIKTRGQQVTLRCSPKSGHDTVSWYQQALGQGPQFIFQYYEEEERQRGNFPDRFSGHQFPNYSSELNVNALLLGDSALYLCASSSTPALPDEQFFGPGTRLTVL.

The V and J genes are TRBV9 and TRBJ2-3; no reliable D call. V lost 2 bases and J lost 5, with 15 bases in between. Germline CDR1 is SGDLS and CDR2 is YYNGEE. The CDR3 covers 15 residues. CDR3 loop: CASSVGENTRDTQYF. Written as DNA, the CDR3 is TGTGCCAGCAGCGTGGGCGAGAATACCCGAGATACGCAGTATTTT.

This sequence joins TRBV20-1 and TRBJ1-1, with 7 bases that match TRBD1. There are 16 residues in the CDR3. Unmatched junction bases numbered 13, after V lost 6 bases and J lost 0 bases. Germline loops: CDR1 DFQATT, CDR2 SNEGSKA (reference sequence). CDR3 region: CSAPTDRPAVNTEAFF. For the CDR3, the DNA is TGCAGTGCCCCTACGGACAGGCCAGCTGTGAACACTGAAGCTTTCTTT.

In its sample, this clonotype was seen a few times. CDR3 in amino acids: CSVREGQRNTEAFF. In nucleotides, the CDR3 is TGCAGTGTCCGTGAGGGACAGCGAAACACTGAAGCTTTCTTT. V and J are TRBV20-1 and TRBJ1-1; 7 positions agree with TRBD1. This CDR3 contains 14 residues. The germline gives CDR1 DFQATT, CDR2 SNEGSKA (reference sequence). J gave up 2 bases and V 7 bases, and 10 bases lay outside the gene matches.

The chain has TRBV5-4 and TRBJ2-7; 10 nucleotides line up with TRBD1. Germline V gene lookup returns CDR1 SGHNT and CDR2 YYREEE (reference sequence). This CDR3 region has 12 residues. The junction had 2 bases not matched to a gene; V was cut back by 7 bases and J by 4 bases. The CDR3 here is CASGDRGYEQYF. The CDR3 region has the DNA TGTGCCAGCGGGGACAGGGGTTACGAGCAGTACTTC. Based on the CDR3 plus reference TRBV5-4 and TRBJ2-7, the full variable domain is ETGVTQSPTHLIKTRGQQVTLRCSSQSGHNTVSWYQQALGQGPQFIFQYYREEENGRGNFPPRFSGLQFPNYSSELNVNALELDDSALYLCASGDRGYEQYFGPGTRLTVT.

This clonotype was counted between two and nine times. This rearrangement joins TRBV4-1 to TRBJ2-1; TRBD2 might be the D (5 bases). V was shortened by 4 bases and J by 5 bases, with 12 bases between the two germline ends. Germline loops: CDR1 MGHRA, CDR2 YSYEKL. The length of the CDR3 is 14 residues. The CDR3 region has the DNA TGCGCCAGCAGCCCCCCCGGGATCAACAATGAGCAGTTCTTC. Its translation is CASSPPGINNEQFF.

This clonotype was counted only a few times. The rearrangement joins TRBV20-1 to TRBJ1-2; 7 bases fit TRBD1. Losses at the gene ends were 5 bases for V and 7 bases for J; bases not matched to a gene: 13. Germline lookup yields CDR1 DFQATT and CDR2 SNEGSKA (reference sequence). CDR3 length equals 14 residues. Written as DNA, the CDR3 is TGCAGTGCTCCGGACAGGCCGTCAAACGGTGGCTACACCTTC. Translated: CSAPDRPSNGGYTF.

This chain uses TRBV5-1 with TRBJ2-1; D may be TRBD2 (5 bases). CDR3 length equals 12 residues. Germline lookup yields CDR1 SGHRS and CDR2 YFSETQ. Trimming removed 4 bases from V and 14 bases from J, with 16 bases in between. The DNA of the CDR3 is TGCGCCAGCAGCGGTGCCCGGAGGCGGGAGTTCTTC. Translation: CASSGARRREFF.

As to this clonotype: A much more abundant neighbour one base away suggests this may be a read error. The chain carries TRBV6-1 and TRBJ1-5; D ambiguous. The CDR3 runs to 11 residues. CDR1 is MNHNS and CDR2 is SASEGT in the germline V gene. Trimming left V 6 bases short and J 2 bases short, with 2 bases between. CDR3 bases: TGTGCCAGCAGGCGCAATCAGCCCCAGCATTTT. Translated, it gives CASRRNQPQHF.

This clonotype was seen a handful of times. The V gene is TRBV30, the J gene TRBJ2-1; D could derive from TRBD1 or TRBD2 (5 bases each). The CDR3 spans 12 residues. The germline V and J ends were trimmed by 7 bases and 7 bases, with 14 bases remaining between them. Germline V CDR1 and CDR2: GTSNPN, SVGIG (reference sequence). The CDR3 nucleotides are TGTGCCTCCCTCGGGGCCGAGAATGAGCAGTTCTTC. Protein sequence: CASLGAENEQFF.

This clonotype was picked up many times. This sequence joins TRBV27 and TRBJ1-1; weak D call: TRBD1 (5 bases). This CDR3 contains 13 residues. V dropped 5 bases and J dropped 4 bases, with 11 bases sitting between them. Germline V gives CDR1 MNHEY, CDR2 SMNVEV (reference sequence). CDR3 DNA: TGTGCCAGCAGTGAAGGGGACGGCACTGAAGCTTTCTTT. This sequence encodes CASSEGDGTEAFF.

This clonotype came up a few times. The chain uses TRBV5-1 and TRBJ2-3, with 12 bases lining up with TRBD2. Germline CDR1 is SGHRS and CDR2 is YFSETQ. Trimming removed 3 bases from V and 4 bases from J; junction bases left unmatched: 6. The CDR3 covers 16 residues. CDR3 DNA: TGCGCCAGCAGCTCCCCTAGCGGGGGGGTTGCAGATACGCAGTATTTT. This encodes CASSSPSGGVADTQYF.

The chain employs TRBV7-8 and TRBJ1-2; D not resolved. The CDR3 is 16 amino acids. Per germline, CDR1 SGHVS and CDR2 FQNEAQ. V was cut by 1 base and J by 6 bases, with 18 bases left in between. Here the CDR3 DNA reads TGTGCCAGCAGCTTAGAAGGAAACAGCCTAGGTGATGGCTACACCTTC. It codes for CASSLEGNSLGDGYTF.

The chain couples TRBV20-1 to TRBJ2-5; no clear D gene. Per germline, CDR1 DFQATT and CDR2 SNEGSKA (reference sequence). Trimming left V 4 bases short and J 3 bases short, with 6 bases between. The CDR3 runs 11 residues. CDR3 sequence reads: CSAKQEETQYF. CDR3 DNA sequence: TGCAGTGCTAAGCAGGAAGAGACCCAGTACTTC.